The T cell receptor (beta chain) described here comes from a study of Graves' ophthalmopathy and Graves' hyperthyroidism. Study in general: The collection of peripheral blood took place at initial diagnosis, before any treatment.

Enrolled hyperthyroidism patients had a new diagnosis, a duration under 2 months, and an age of 18 to 65. Researchers turned away patients with other autoimmune diseases, uncontrolled infections, pregnancy or lactation. The authors used Ficoll-Paque density gradient centrifugation to separate PBMCs. The input was roughly 10 ml of fresh peripheral blood. V shed 5 bases and J 0 bases; nucleotides not matched to a gene: 10. This CDR3 has 18 amino acids. Germline V lookup: CDR1 SGHAT, CDR2 FQDESV (reference sequence). The authors amplified TCR beta CDR3 regions from RNA transcripts. First-round RT-PCR relied on HTBI primers, and a second-round multiplex PCR came next. TCRdb called the multiplex PCR reads again in MiXCR, with one record for every CDR3 protein. The data show 400,000 to 450,000 distinct CDR3 sequences, with roughly 21% seen just once and under 3% held by the top ten. This clonotype was counted ten times or more.

This TCR was sampled from a woman aged 18 to 35 with stable Graves' hyperthyroidism. The rearrangement uses TRBV11-1 and TRBJ1-5; 10 bases align to TRBD1. Sequencing was done on a sample of peripheral blood. Here the CDR3 reads CASSRWTGGRNSNQPQHF. CDR3 DNA sequence: TGTGCCAGCAGCCGTTGGACAGGGGGGAGAAATAGCAATCAGCCCCAGCATTTT.